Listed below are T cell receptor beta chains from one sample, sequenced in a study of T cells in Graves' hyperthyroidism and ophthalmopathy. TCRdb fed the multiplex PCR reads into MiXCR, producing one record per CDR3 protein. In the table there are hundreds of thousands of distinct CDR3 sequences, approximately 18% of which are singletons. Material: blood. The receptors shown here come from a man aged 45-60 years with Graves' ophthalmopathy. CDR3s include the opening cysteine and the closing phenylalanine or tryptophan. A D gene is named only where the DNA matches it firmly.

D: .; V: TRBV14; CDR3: CASSQALLLKGNTEAFF
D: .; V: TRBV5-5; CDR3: CASSLSQGHSNQPQHF
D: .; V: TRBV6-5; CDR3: CASSYLVLDTQYF
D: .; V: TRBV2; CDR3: CASGPSSYEQYF
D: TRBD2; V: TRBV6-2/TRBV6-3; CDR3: CASKESGSAYEQYF
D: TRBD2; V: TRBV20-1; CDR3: CSARPPSGNYEQYF
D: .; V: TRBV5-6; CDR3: CASSLPLRVSRGTEAFF
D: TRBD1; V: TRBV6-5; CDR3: CASGRGGGYGYTF
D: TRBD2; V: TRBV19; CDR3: CASSTRGAPGNEQFF
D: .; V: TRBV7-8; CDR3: CASSPDGGTGNIQYF
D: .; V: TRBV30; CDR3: CAWSRSSSYEQYF
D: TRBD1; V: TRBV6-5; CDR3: CASSYNHRAGTGDTGELFF
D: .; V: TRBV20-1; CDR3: CSALPSANTGELFF
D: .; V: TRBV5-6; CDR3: CASSTPGGWEETQYF
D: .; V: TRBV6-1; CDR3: CASSAGQSYEQYF
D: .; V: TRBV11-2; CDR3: CASSSRLVGTDTQYF
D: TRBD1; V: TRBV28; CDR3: CASRNDRGREQWAFF
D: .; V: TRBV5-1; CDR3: CASSLGQPDGAEAFF
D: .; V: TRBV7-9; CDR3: CASSPATWGPSYGYTF
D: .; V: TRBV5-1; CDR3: CASGGQSGSGRYNEQFF
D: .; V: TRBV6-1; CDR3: CATVTGQPKGEQFF
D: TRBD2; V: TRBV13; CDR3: CASSSGGGLSGANVLTF
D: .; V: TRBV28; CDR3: CASSLDGENSYEQYF
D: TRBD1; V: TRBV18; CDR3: CASSPSGQGTYEQYF
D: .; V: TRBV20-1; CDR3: CSASNRGDQPQHF
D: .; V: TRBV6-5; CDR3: CASSYSPGTQYNEQFF
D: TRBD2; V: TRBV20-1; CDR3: CSARSPTSGGPFEQFF
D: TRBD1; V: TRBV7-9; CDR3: CASSRGTANTGELFF
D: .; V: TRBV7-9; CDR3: CASSLGALRGKSSYEQYF
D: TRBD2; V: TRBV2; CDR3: CASSPGTSEQFF
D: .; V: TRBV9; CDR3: CASSVVADPPGNEQFF